This TCR beta chain was recorded in a study of STAT3 mutations in large granular lymphocyte leukemia. Study-level information: Among longitudinally sequenced T-LGLL patients, roughly half had canonical activating STAT3 mutations detected. Study-level points and caveats: At least one immunodominant TCR beta clonotype appeared in every T-cell large granular lymphocyte leukemia patient. After therapy, about 30% of the 18 patients switched clonotypes, all new clones STAT3 wild type. A small but highly pathogenic clone may have been missed.

As regards this clone: What it binds is not known.

The table came from immunoSEQ multiplex PCR; TCRdb's copy has only in-frame clones and leaves some out. The data show around 4,100 clones, 50% to 75% seen once. This CDR3 has 15 residues. Germline V gene sequence: CDR1 MGHRA, CDR2 YSYEKL. Trimming cost V 1 base and J 0 bases, with 7 bases left between them. The origin of this receptor is a human donor with T large granular lymphocyte leukemia. Some clones in this sample may be carry-over from other donors' samples. The sequencing input was PBMCs. This rearrangement joins TRBV4-1 to TRBJ1-3; D is unclear. The DNA for the CDR3 is TGCGCCAGCAGCCAAGGGTTGTCCTCTGGAAACACCATATATTTT. It translates to CASSQGLSSGNTIYF.